The rows below give T cell receptor beta chains drawn from one sample of a study of cytomegalovirus exposure and HLA in healthy donors. Sequenced by immunoSEQ multiplex PCR; TCRdb stores in-frame clones only, minus some. The sample lists some 160,000 clones; 77% were seen once. The sample comprised PBMCs. Receptor source: a woman younger than 45 in good health and CMV-seronegative. CDR3s include the opening cysteine and the closing phenylalanine or tryptophan. D genes are given only for firm matches. Clone size, where shown, is once, few, many, or a class for clones that have expanded.

abundance,j_gene,d_gene,v_gene,CDR3aa,CDR3nt
-,TRBJ1-6,-,TRBV2,CASSEARGWDSPLHF,TGTGCCAGCAGTGAAGCGCGGGGGTGGGATTCACCCCTCCACTTT
-,TRBJ2-2,-,TRBV13,CASSLGRRGNTGELFF,TGTGCCAGCAGCTTAGGCCGGAGGGGGAACACCGGGGAGCTGTTTTTT
-,TRBJ1-2,-,TRBV5-1,CASSLAGPPGTF,TGCGCCAGCAGCTTGGCCGGGCCGCCGGGGACCTTC
-,TRBJ2-7,-,TRBV7-3,CASSRLYEQYF,TGTGCCAGCAGCCGTCTCTACGAGCAGTACTTC
-,TRBJ1-4,-,TRBV2,CASTLALGKLFF,TGTGCCAGCACCTTGGCCCTAGGAAAACTGTTTTTT
-,TRBJ1-2,TRBD1,TRBV10-2,CATLAQGADGYTF,TGCGCCACTCTAGCCCAGGGGGCCGATGGCTACACCTTC
many,TRBJ1-1,TRBD1,TRBV10-2,CASSVDRDRGSNEF,TGCGCCAGCAGTGTGGACCGGGACAGGGGATCGAACGAATTT
-,TRBJ2-7,-,TRBV4-3,CASSQDRTGRRDPYEQYF,TGCGCCAGCAGCCAAGATCGAACTGGGCGGAGGGATCCCTACGAGCAGTACTTC
-,TRBJ1-1,TRBD1,TRBV4-1,CASSQGGQLNTEAFF,TGCGCCAGCAGCCAAGGGGGACAGTTGAACACTGAAGCTTTCTTT
-,TRBJ2-3,-,TRBV4-2,CASSVGTPRTDTQYF,TGTGCCAGCAGTGTCGGGACTCCTCGCACAGATACGCAGTATTTT
-,TRBJ1-5,-,TRBV7-2,CASNLGGQPQHF,TGTGCCAGCAACCTGGGGGGTCAGCCCCAGCATTTT
-,TRBJ1-6,-,TRBV5-1,CASSLRDEGPLHF,TGCGCCAGCAGCCTTCGTGATGAGGGTCCCCTCCACTTT
-,TRBJ2-7,TRBD1,TRBV28,CASSSVGQGSYEQYF,TGTGCCAGCAGTTCCGTAGGACAGGGATCCTACGAGCAGTACTTC
few,TRBJ1-4,-,TRBV6-1,CASSESGAPGKLFF,TGTGCCAGCAGTGAATCAGGGGCACCGGGAAAACTGTTTTTT
-,TRBJ2-3,-,TRBV27,CASTLYTGGRDTQYF,TGTGCCAGCACCCTTTATACCGGTGGCAGGGATACGCAGTATTTT
-,TRBJ2-5,TRBD2,TRBV4-2,CASSQPAGGPEETQYF,TGTGCCAGCAGCCAACCCGCGGGGGGCCCCGAAGAGACCCAGTACTTC
-,TRBJ1-5,-,TRBV4-3,CASSQTHNRRGVPQHF,TGCGCCAGCAGCCAAACTCATAACCGCCGAGGAGTGCCCCAGCATTTT
-,TRBJ1-2,-,TRBV2,CASSEEGSIALTF,TGTGCCAGCAGTGAAGAGGGGTCGATAGCTCTCACCTTC
-,TRBJ2-5,-,TRBV6-6,CASSSNRWRQETQYF,TGTGCCAGCAGTTCCAATAGGTGGAGACAAGAGACCCAGTACTTC
-,TRBJ2-1,-,TRBV7-2,CASSPSVRNEQFF,TGTGCCAGCAGCCCTAGTGTTCGGAATGAGCAGTTCTTC
-,TRBJ1-2,-,TRBV7-9,CSSSIQGGTGYTF,TGTTCCAGCAGCATACAGGGTGGGACTGGCTACACCTTC
-,TRBJ2-1,TRBD2,TRBV25-1,CASSEGSTSGEYNEQFF,TGTGCCAGCAGTGAAGGCTCAACTAGCGGAGAATACAATGAGCAGTTCTTC
-,TRBJ2-7,TRBD1,TRBV28,CASSWTGLNHEQYF,TGTGCCAGCAGTTGGACAGGCCTTAACCACGAGCAGTACTTC
-,TRBJ1-5,-,TRBV2,CASSEREGGPQHF,TGTGCCAGCAGTGAAAGAGAGGGCGGGCCCCAGCATTTT
-,TRBJ1-1,-,TRBV18,CASSPRHTEAFF,TGTGCCAGCTCACCACGGCACACTGAAGCTTTCTTT
-,TRBJ1-6,TRBD1,TRBV19,CASSIDRVAPLHF,TGTGCCAGTAGTATTGACAGGGTGGCACCCCTCCACTTT
few,TRBJ1-5,-,TRBV30,CAWSGQGRQPQHF,TGTGCCTGGAGTGGGCAGGGGCGGCAGCCCCAGCATTTT
few,TRBJ2-5,TRBD2,TRBV10-3,CAISGTSGDSQETQYF,TGTGCCATCAGCGGGACTAGCGGGGACTCCCAAGAGACCCAGTACTTC
few,TRBJ2-7,TRBD1,TRBV27,CASSKPGQGAYEQYF,TGTGCCAGCAGTAAGCCGGGACAGGGTGCCTACGAGCAGTACTTC
-,TRBJ1-1,TRBD1,TRBV7-2,CASSSQPQGANTEAFF,TGTGCCAGCAGCTCCCAACCACAGGGGGCGAACACTGAAGCTTTCTTT
-,TRBJ2-7,-,TRBV21-1,CASSTDRPLSYEQYF,TGTGCCAGCAGCACGGACAGGCCGTTGTCCTACGAGCAGTACTTC
-,TRBJ1-6,TRBD1,TRBV28,CASSLGQGANYNSPLHF,TGTGCCAGCAGTTTGGGGCAGGGGGCAAACTATAATTCACCCCTCCACTTT
-,TRBJ1-2,-,TRBV30,CAWSQTFGYYGYTF,TGTGCCTGGAGCCAGACTTTCGGCTACTATGGCTACACCTTC
-,TRBJ1-1,-,TRBV7-9,CASSSTGHRNTEAFF,TGTGCCAGCAGCTCCACGGGACACAGGAACACTGAAGCTTTCTTT
-,TRBJ2-3,TRBD1,TRBV5-1,CASSLGTGETDTQYF,TGCGCCAGCAGCTTGGGGACAGGGGAAACAGATACGCAGTATTTT
-,TRBJ1-2,TRBD1,TRBV5-8,CASRSPGQGYGYTF,TGTGCCAGCAGATCACCGGGACAGGGGTATGGCTACACCTTC
-,TRBJ2-7,TRBD2,TRBV7-2,CASSLGAGGNYEQYF,TGTGCCAGCAGCTTAGGGGCGGGAGGGAACTACGAGCAGTACTTC
few,TRBJ2-5,-,TRBV7-3,CASSLTRGQETQYF,TGTGCCAGCAGCTTAACGCGGGGCCAAGAGACCCAGTACTTC
-,TRBJ2-3,-,TRBV27,CASREDPKRPDTQYF,TGTGCCAGCAGGGAGGACCCTAAGAGGCCAGATACGCAGTATTTT
-,TRBJ2-7,-,TRBV5-1,CASSLEGDEQYF,TGCGCCAGCAGCTTGGAGGGGGACGAGCAGTACTTC
-,TRBJ2-1,TRBD1,TRBV28,CASSPDRAEPFYNEQFF,TGTGCCAGCAGTCCAGACAGGGCCGAACCGTTTTACAATGAGCAGTTCTTC
-,TRBJ1-2,-,TRBV15,CATSREGIQGSGGYTF,TGTGCCACCAGCAGAGAGGGGATACAGGGTTCTGGTGGCTACACCTTC
-,TRBJ2-3,TRBD2,TRBV5-4,CASSLAGGTDTQYF,TGTGCCAGCAGCTTGGCGGGGGGGACAGATACGCAGTATTTT
-,TRBJ2-1,-,TRBV11-3,CASSLGGHYNEGQFF,TGTGCCAGCAGCTTAGGGGGACACTACAATGAGGGGCAGTTCTTC
-,TRBJ1-2,TRBD1,TRBV4-3,CASSQDRGHLGNYGYTF,TGCGCCAGCAGCCAAGACAGGGGGCATTTAGGTAACTATGGCTACACCTTC
few,TRBJ1-1,TRBD1,TRBV4-2,CASSQGGRGQRNTEAFF,TGTGCCAGCAGCCAAGGAGGTAGGGGGCAGCGGAACACTGAAGCTTTCTTT
-,TRBJ1-6,-,TRBV7-3,CASSLGGGGNSPLHF,TGTGCCAGCAGCTTAGGCGGGGGCGGGAATTCACCCCTCCACTTT
-,TRBJ2-3,-,TRBV2,CATSQEFSTDTQYF,TGTGCCACTTCCCAGGAATTTAGCACAGATACGCAGTATTTT
once,TRBJ1-3,-,TRBV6-1,CASSELARGVGPGNTIYF,TGTGCCAGCAGTGAACTGGCCCGGGGAGTTGGACCTGGAAACACCATATATTTT
-,TRBJ2-1,-,TRBV18,CASSPRSTLYNEQFF,TGTGCCAGCTCACCAAGGAGTACCCTATACAATGAGCAGTTCTTC
-,TRBJ1-2,-,TRBV7-2,CASSLVRGGDGYTF,TGTGCCAGCAGCCTTGTCAGGGGAGGGGATGGCTACACCTTC
-,TRBJ1-1,-,TRBV10-3,CAISEPVAAEAFF,TGTGCCATCAGTGAGCCCGTAGCGGCTGAAGCTTTCTTT
-,TRBJ2-2,-,TRBV6-5,CASSSTRGYGELFF,TGTGCCAGCAGTTCCACTAGAGGTTACGGGGAGCTGTTTTTT
-,TRBJ2-7,TRBD2,TRBV28,CASNGLAGPYEQYF,TGTGCCAGCAACGGACTAGCGGGTCCTTACGAGCAGTACTTC
few,TRBJ2-4,TRBD1,TRBV30,CAWTGQSLNIQYF,TGTGCCTGGACGGGACAGTCCTTAAACATTCAGTACTTC
-,TRBJ2-1,TRBD2,TRBV10-3,CATLAGTSGNNEQFF,TGTGCCACCCTAGCCGGGACTAGCGGGAATAATGAGCAGTTCTTC
few,TRBJ1-5,-,TRBV27,CASSWLPGQPQHF,TGTGCCAGCAGTTGGCTCCCAGGCCAGCCCCAGCATTTT
-,TRBJ2-7,TRBD1,TRBV28,CASSSTGTGDEQYF,TGTGCCAGCAGTTCAACCGGGACAGGGGACGAGCAGTACTTC
-,TRBJ1-5,TRBD1,TRBV19,CATRPGQGTFNQPQHF,TGTGCCACCCGACCGGGACAGGGGACATTTAATCAGCCCCAGCATTTT
once,TRBJ1-1,TRBD1,TRBV27,CASSLLGGPNAFF,TGTGCCAGCAGTTTATTAGGGGGCCCGAACGCTTTCTTT